This T cell receptor beta chain comes out of a study of shared clonotypes between healthy human individuals. Splitting of CD4+ cells produced CD45RA+ naive and CD45RA-negative memory subsets. CDR1 is SGHRS, CDR2 YFSETQ, per germline. The CDR3 contains 11 residues. Trimming stripped 4 bases from V and 6 bases from J, with 8 bases between. Some clones are missing from TCRdb's copy, which holds only in-frame ones; the method was immunoSEQ multiplex PCR. The data contain over a million clones, more than 95% of them singletons. The TCR was taken from a young man in good health. This sequence joins TRBV5-1 and TRBJ2-7; no definite D call. Source material: naive CD4+ T cells sorted from blood. Specified subset: CD45RA+ positively selected. The CDR3: CASSVGPEQYF. CDR3 nucleotide sequence: TGCGCCAGCAGCGTCGGACCCGAGCAGTACTTC. The complete variable domain, with remaining parts taken from reference TRBV5-1 and TRBJ2-7, reads KAGVTQTPRYLIKTRGQQVTLSCSPISGHRSVSWYQQTPGQGLQFLFEYFSETQRNKGNFPGRFSGRQFSNSRSEMNVSTLELGDSALYLCASSVGPEQYFGPGTRLTVT.